This is a list of T cell receptor beta chains from one sample in a study of shared clonotypes between healthy human individuals. This table comes from immunoSEQ multiplex PCR, and its TCRdb copy is limited to in-frame clones, with some not included. The sample holds roughly 480,000 clones, roughly 85% seen once. Sample: PBMCs. The receptors shown here come from a woman aged 35 to 49 in good health. Some clones in this sample may be carry-over from other donors' samples. CDR3s include the opening cysteine and the closing phenylalanine or tryptophan. Fields, in order: D gene, clone size, V gene, J gene, CDR3 DNA, CDR3 protein. A D gene is named only where the DNA matches it firmly. Size tells how often a clone was seen (once, few, many) or the class of an expanded clone, and some rows leave it out.

TRBD2	NA	TRBV30	TRBJ2-2	TGTGCCTGGAGTTCGACTAGCGGTAGAGCCGGGGAGCTGTTTTTT	CAWSSTSGRAGELFF
NA	NA	TRBV5-4	TRBJ2-1	TGCGCCAGCAGCCAAGATGGGGGCGGGAGTAGTCTCAATGAGCAGTTCTTC	CASSQDGGGSSLNEQFF
NA	NA	TRBV18	TRBJ1-2	TGTGCCAGCTCAGAAAATGGCTATGGCTACACCTTC	CASSENGYGYTF
NA	NA	TRBV9	TRBJ1-6	TGTGCCAGCAGCCCAGGGTCGGGAGTTGATTCACCCCTCCACTTT	CASSPGSGVDSPLHF
TRBD1	NA	TRBV30	TRBJ1-2	TGTGCCTCCAGACAGGGGGCGGACTATGGCTACACCTTC	CASRQGADYGYTF
NA	NA	TRBV10-3	TRBJ1-1	TGTGCCATCAGTGAAGCCGAGTCGACAGGCACTGAAGCTTTCTTT	CAISEAESTGTEAFF
NA	NA	TRBV28	TRBJ1-4	TGTGCCAGCAGTTTAATTAATGAAAAACTGTTTTTT	CASSLINEKLFF
NA	few	TRBV29-1	TRBJ2-1	TGCAGCGGAGCCCCAGGGATTCCAAGTTCGGAGCAGTTCTTC	CSGAPGIPSSEQFF
TRBD1	few	TRBV6-5	TRBJ2-7	TGTGCCACCACCCTCCGGGACAGCTACGAGCAGTACTTC	CATTLRDSYEQYF
NA	NA	TRBV11-2	TRBJ2-1	TGTGCCAGCAGCGGGGGACTCTACAATGAGCAGTTCTTC	CASSGGLYNEQFF
NA	NA	TRBV7-6	TRBJ2-5	TGTGCCAGCAGCTTAGCGAGGGGTGGGGAGACCCAGTACTTC	CASSLARGGETQYF
TRBD1	NA	TRBV20-1	TRBJ2-5	TGCAGTGCTAGGCGACAGGGAAAGTACTTC	CSARRQGKYF
TRBD2	NA	TRBV19	TRBJ2-1	TGTGCCAGTAGCGGCGGGGACTACTACAATGAGCAGTTCTTC	CASSGGDYYNEQFF
NA	NA	TRBV7-9	TRBJ2-7	TGTGCCAGCAGCCCAACGGGACAATACGAGCAGTACTTC	CASSPTGQYEQYF
NA	NA	TRBV15	TRBJ2-7	TGTGCCACCAGCAGAGACAGGGGCTACGAGCAGTACTTC	CATSRDRGYEQYF
TRBD2	NA	TRBV18	TRBJ2-1	TGTGCCAGCTCACCAGAAGCCCCAGCGGGAGGGCTCTACAATGAGCAGTTCTTC	CASSPEAPAGGLYNEQFF
NA	NA	TRBV30	TRBJ2-7	TGTGCCTGGAGTCCGGGTATCACCTACGAGCAGTACTTC	CAWSPGITYEQYF
TRBD1	NA	TRBV7-2	TRBJ1-2	TGTGCCAGCAGCTTAGTTTGGCGGACAGGGGATGGCTACACCTTC	CASSLVWRTGDGYTF
NA	NA	TRBV11-3	TRBJ2-1	TGTGCCAGCAGCTTAGAGGGGACACTCTACAATGAGCAGTTCTTC	CASSLEGTLYNEQFF
TRBD1	NA	TRBV4-3	TRBJ1-2	TGCGCCAGCAGCCAAGGGGCTAGGGACAGTTATGGCTACACCTTC	CASSQGARDSYGYTF
NA	NA	TRBV18	TRBJ2-1	TGTGCCAGCTCACCAAGGGCAGGGGGGTACAATGAGCAGTTCTTC	CASSPRAGGYNEQFF
NA	NA	TRBV6-5	TRBJ1-5	TGTGCCAGCAGTCCCAAGTGGGACAACAATCAGCCCCAGCATTTT	CASSPKWDNNQPQHF
TRBD1	NA	TRBV19	TRBJ1-4	TGTGCCAGTACACCGGGACAGTATGATGAAAAACTGTTTTTT	CASTPGQYDEKLFF
NA	NA	TRBV4-1	TRBJ1-5	TGCGCCAGCAGCCCAAACGACAGAAACCAGCCCCAGCATTTT	CASSPNDRNQPQHF
NA	NA	TRBV4-1	TRBJ2-3	TGCGCCAGCAGCCAACCCTCGGGGAACACAGATACGCAGTATTTT	CASSQPSGNTDTQYF
NA	once	TRBV6-6	TRBJ1-1	TGTGCCAGCAGTTACTCGGACACCCTGAACACTGAAGCTTTCTTC	CASSYSDTLNTEAFF
TRBD1	NA	TRBV29-1	TRBJ1-4	TGCAGCGTTGGATCATACGGGACAGATGAAAAACTGTTTTTT	CSVGSYGTDEKLFF
NA	NA	TRBV4-2	TRBJ2-7	TGTGCCAGCAGCCAAGAGGCGGCAGCGACCTACGAGCAGTACTTC	CASSQEAAATYEQYF
NA	NA	TRBV6-1	TRBJ2-1	TGTGCCAGCAGTGAAGCGGGAGGAGGCAATGAGCAGTTCTTC	CASSEAGGGNEQFF
TRBD2	NA	TRBV27	TRBJ2-2	TGTGCCAGCAGCTCCGGGAGGACCGGGGAGCTGTTTTTT	CASSSGRTGELFF
NA	NA	TRBV28	TRBJ1-2	TGTGCCAGCAGACCGACAGGATTCTATGGCTACACCTTC	CASRPTGFYGYTF
NA	NA	TRBV10-3	TRBJ2-7	TGTGCCATCAGTGAGTCGAGGCAGATCTCCTACGAGCAGTACTTC	CAISESRQISYEQYF
TRBD1	NA	TRBV29-1	TRBJ1-4	TGCAGCGTCCGGGGACAGGGATCGGAAAAACTGTTTTTT	CSVRGQGSEKLFF
TRBD2	NA	TRBV6-6	TRBJ2-1	TGTGCCAGCAGTTTAGGGACTAGCGGGGCATACAATGAGCAGTTCTTC	CASSLGTSGAYNEQFF
TRBD1	once	TRBV7-3	TRBJ2-2	TGTGCCAGCAGTGACGGACAGGCTAACCTCGGGGAGCTGTTTTTT	CASSDGQANLGELFF